This record covers a single TCR beta chain. No cognate antigen has been identified for it. Since a much larger clone is just one base distant, this may be a read error. The data belong to a study of blood T cells in healthy people across ages (dated by TCRdb to the mid-2010s). For the wider study: Template switching captured roughly one uniquely barcoded TCR beta cDNA molecule per two T cells in model experiments. The study measured age-related changes in TCR beta repertoire diversity using deep sequencing normalized with unique cDNA molecular identifiers. The donors were split into four age groups: young (average 16 years), middle-aged (nearly 40), aged (around 67) and long-lived (over 80). To avoid experimental bias, donors of different ages were spread randomly across the sequencing lanes. The study analyzed two additional independent replicas of 1 million unique cDNA reads from the same blood draw for two donors, one aged 18 to 29 and one aged 80 or older.

Library method: 5' RACE. Sequencing was carried out with an Illumina HiSeq 2500. A second about 7 to 12 cycle PCR used a sample-barcoded 5' primer and a J-beta primer mix. A template-switch 5' adaptor carrying 12 random nucleotides introduced a unique molecular identifier onto each TCR beta cDNA molecule. Each sample yielded at least 3 million CDR3-containing paired-end reads. First-strand cDNA was synthesized from all RNA with the Mint cDNA synthesis kit, primed by a TRBC-specific oligonucleotide. Following uracil-DNA glycosylase treatment, all cDNA underwent a first 18-cycle PCR with the universal primers M1SS and BC2_uni_R. On the authors' methods: For normalization, 1 million high-quality reads, each with a distinct molecular identifier, were randomly selected from each sample. Reads with shared molecular identifiers were discarded instead of being binned into consensus sequences. MiTCR, run with a Q25 quality threshold and the strictest error-elimination algorithm, handled CDR3 identification, clonotype clustering and error correction. A nonparametric unseen species model with Euler transformation was used to estimate a lower bound on total TCR beta diversity. Clones were called with MiXCR by TCRdb after fastp trimmed the public reads at Q25, and only in-frame beta chains were retained. Identical CDR3 protein sequences are pooled into one entry, listed with their most common genes and DNA. TCRdb assigned the V and J calls; the authors' analysis was not used. The sample has 580,000 or so distinct CDR3 sequences on record, around half of them singletons. The ten largest clones represent about 22% of the sample.

Systemically healthy Caucasian individuals from Russia, some 38 in total and aged 6 to 90 years, were included as donors. Approximately 9.3 milliliters of peripheral blood were collected from each donor into EDTA-treated Vacutainer tubes. PBMCs were isolated by Ficoll-Paque density-gradient centrifugation, with at least 6 million obtained per sample. Trizol reagent was used to extract total RNA from the PBMCs, yielding at least 5.5 micrograms per sample. For every donor, an aliquot of PBMCs went through flow cytometry to measure the percentages of naive CD45RAhigh/CD27high T cells. There are 11 amino acids in the CDR3, from cysteine to phenylalanine inclusive. Only CDR3 DNA is held: 33 bases, read in frame from base 1. At the junction V is shortened by 5 bases and J by 12 bases, with 11 bases in between. CDR1 is given as MNHNY and CDR2 as SVGAGI, both from the germline V gene (reference sequence).

The investigation overall reported the following: Estimates of total diversity from one million sequenced T cells were regarded as lower bounds and underestimates. Since profiling was done on bulk unsorted PBMCs, naive and antigen-experienced compartments could not be conclusively compared. Donor CMV infection status was unknown, potentially confounding age-related changes in expanded clonotypes. There was a strong correlation between observed TCR beta diversity and the percentage of naive T cells measured by flow cytometry. As age increased, observed TCR beta diversity per million T cells dropped in a roughly linear way, and a significant reduction was already evident by age 40. The long-lived group showed more naive CD4+ T cells, fewer expanded clones and increased TCR diversity than the aged group, suggesting age selection.

The chain is made from TRBV6-6 and TRBJ2-1; TRBD2 could be the D gene, as 6 bases match. The source material was blood. The receptor was derived from a man older than 75 in good health. The DNA is TGTGCCAGCAGTACGGGGGATGGGCAGTTCTTC. This encodes CASSTGDGQFF.